This TCR beta chain was obtained from a study of blood T cells in healthy people across ages (dated by TCRdb to between 2015 and 2016). Study-wide context: In model experiments, roughly one uniquely barcoded TCR beta cDNA molecule per two T cells was captured by template switching. The study measured age-related changes in TCR beta repertoire diversity using deep sequencing normalized with unique cDNA molecular identifiers. Four age groups were formed from the donors: young (average roughly 15 years), middle-aged (just under 40), aged (under 70) and long-lived (about 80). For two donors (one aged 18 to 29 and one aged 80 or older), the study analyzed two additional independent replicas of 1 million unique cDNA reads from the same blood draw.

The CDR3 contains 16 residues, cysteine and phenylalanine counted. Of the read, only the CDR3 DNA is kept; its 48 bases are in frame from base 1. Study-level results and caveats: Compared with the aged group, more naive CD4+ T cells, fewer expanded clones and increased TCR diversity were shown by the long-lived group, suggesting age selection. As age increased, observed TCR beta diversity per million T cells dropped in a roughly linear way, and a significant reduction was already evident by age 40. Because profiling used bulk unsorted PBMCs, naive and antigen-experienced compartments could not be compared conclusively. There was a strong correlation between observed TCR beta diversity and the percentage of naive T cells measured by flow cytometry. Total diversity estimates from one million sequenced T cells were considered lower bounds and underestimates. Because donor CMV infection status was unknown, age-related changes in expanded clonotypes were potentially confounded.

Library prep was done by 5' RACE. The reads were generated on an Illumina HiSeq 2500. A second about 6 to 11 cycle PCR used a sample-barcoded 5' primer and a J-beta primer mix. A template-switch 5' adaptor carrying 12 random nucleotides introduced a unique molecular identifier onto each TCR beta cDNA molecule. Each sample yielded at least 3 million CDR3-containing paired-end reads. The Mint cDNA synthesis kit, primed by a TRBC-specific oligonucleotide, was used to synthesize first-strand cDNA from all RNA. Following uracil-DNA glycosylase treatment, a first 18-cycle PCR with universal primers M1SS and BC2_uni_R was performed on all cDNA. In the original analysis: Each sample was normalized by randomly selecting 1 million high-quality reads, each carrying a distinct molecular identifier. Instead of being binned into consensus sequences, reads with shared molecular identifiers were discarded. MiTCR, with a Q25 quality threshold and the strictest error-elimination algorithm, was used for CDR3 identification, clonotype clustering and error correction. A nonparametric unseen species model using Euler transformation provided a lower-bound estimate of total TCR beta diversity. Clones were called with MiXCR by TCRdb after fastp trimmed the public reads at Q25, and only in-frame beta chains were retained. Identical CDR3 proteins give one entry, which carries the most common genes and DNA. TCRdb, not the authors, supplied the V and J calls. The sample table shows over 750,000 distinct CDR3 sequences, and more than 20% are seen once. Together, the top ten hold 9.4% of the sample.

Donors were 39 systemically healthy Caucasian individuals from Russia aged roughly 6 to 95 years. About 10 milliliters of peripheral blood were drawn from each donor into EDTA-treated Vacutainer tubes. PBMCs were isolated by Ficoll-Paque density-gradient centrifugation, with at least 6 million obtained per sample. Trizol reagent was used to extract total RNA from PBMCs, with at least 5.5 micrograms per sample. For every donor, flow cytometry on a PBMC aliquot measured the percentage of naive CD45RAhigh/CD27high T cells. As concerns this clonotype: Its cognate antigen has yet to be identified. Germline and junction disagree at one end, which may indicate a read error.

These data were likewise used in another study, on T cells of mothers and their children. As the second paper documents: Nine systemically healthy Caucasian individuals, comprising three mothers and their six children, were included as donors. cDNA synthesis used all of the extracted RNA, with roughly 1.5 ug of RNA in each 15 ul reaction. In the second PCR, the M1S primer added sample barcodes and 2-4 random nucleotides. Each mother yielded over 9 million TCR beta CDR3 reads and each child 2.5 million to 3.5 million reads. Thymic selection similarly shapes TCR recombination output in related and unrelated pairs, with minor effect from inherited differences. Normalized repertoire overlap in related mother-child pairs was always slightly higher than in unrelated mother-child pairs, but the difference was never significant. With a sensitivity of approximately 100 clones per million clonotypes, no persistent microchimeric T cell clones were detected. The study used deep NGS to compare TCR beta repertoires of mothers and children, seeking features distinguishing related mother-child pairs from unrelated individuals. On average, the children were approximately 12 +/- 4 years old, while the mothers were roughly 40 +/- 4 years old. After adapter ligation with NEBNext reagents, the libraries were sequenced on Illumina HiSeq 2000 with 100+100 nt paired-end reads. To prevent cross-contamination, the mother and child libraries were prepared one month apart and sequenced in separate runs. For each donor, between about 450,000 and 2,300,000 distinct TCR beta clonotypes were identified. Naive TCR beta clonotypes were estimated from low-frequency clonotypes matched to each donor's FACS-determined naive share, without sorting.

This chain joins TRBV12-3 or TRBV12-4 to TRBJ2-6, with a tentative D gene TRBD1 over 6 matching bases. Sequenced material: blood. The origin of this receptor is a boy under 18 in good health. The DNA reads TGTGCCAGCAGAGGCAGGGGTTTGTCCGGGGCCAATGTCCTGACTTTC. Its coded protein is CASRGRGLSGANVLTF.